Below, one T cell receptor (beta chain) is given with its context. CDR3 size: 16 residues. This entry belongs to a study of cytomegalovirus exposure and HLA in healthy donors. Primers included in the PCR were 60 Vbeta and 13 Jbeta primers. Clones were sequenced by immunoSEQ multiplex PCR, and TCRdb holds only the in-frame ones, with some missing. The sample includes about 210,000 clones, roughly nine tenths seen only once; the top ten take about 1%. Sequencing used PBMCs. The J gene is TRBJ2-7, the V gene TRBV21-1; TRBD2, as called in the table, went unchecked against the DNA. TRBV21-1 is shown as a pseudogene. The source is a boy aged 2 to 9 in good health and CMV-seronegative. CDR3 region: CASSKSDGRAAYEQYF. The DNA of the CDR3 is TGTGCCAGCAGCAAATCGGACGGGAGGGCGGCTTACGAGCAGTACTTC.